The rows below give T cell receptor beta chains drawn from one sample of a study of human T cells and chemical hapten exposure. TCRdb re-analysed the RACE reads in MiXCR, keeping a single row per CDR3 protein. The table shows roughly 74,000 distinct CDR3 sequences, with around a third occurring only once. The specimen was whole blood, collected in connection with sensitization to the hapten diphenylcyclopropenone (DPC). These receptors came from a man aged 40-50 years with alopecia areata. Some clones in this sample may be carry-over from other donors' samples. Both conserved end residues are part of each CDR3. Fields, in order: D gene, J gene, clone size, V gene, CDR3 DNA, CDR3 protein. D genes are given only for firm matches. Clone size is not always given. Where it is, it says once, few, many or a class for expanded clones.

>-|TRBJ2-3|-|TRBV7-2
TGTGCCAGCAGCCCGGACTACCTAAGCACAGATACGCAGTATTTT
CASSPDYLSTDTQYF
>-|TRBJ1-1|-|TRBV9
TGTGCCAGCAGCGGGGGAGGGACTGAAGCTTTCTTT
CASSGGGTEAFF
>TRBD1|TRBJ1-6|few|TRBV5-1
TGCGCCAGCAGCTTGGTCGGGACAGGGAATAATTCACCCCTCCACTTT
CASSLVGTGNNSPLHF
>-|TRBJ2-7|few|TRBV5-1
TGCGCCAGCAGCTTGGTGGTCGGGGGCCACTACGAGCAGTACTTC
CASSLVVGGHYEQYF
>TRBD2|TRBJ2-3|-|TRBV19
TGTGCCACCCATAGGGAGACTAGCGGGAGGAGCACAGATACGCAGTATTTT
CATHRETSGRSTDTQYF
>-|TRBJ2-6|few|TRBV20-1
TGCAGTGCAGGGCCAAACATGGCCTCTGGGGCCAACGTCCTGACTTTC
CSAGPNMASGANVLTF
>-|TRBJ1-1|-|TRBV18
TGTGCCAGCTCACACGACAGGCTAAACACTGAAGCTTTCTTT
CASSHDRLNTEAFF
>-|TRBJ2-7|-|TRBV12-3/TRBV12-4
TGTGCCAGCAGTTTAGCCCACGGGGGAATCTACGAGCAGTACTTC
CASSLAHGGIYEQYF
>-|TRBJ2-7|-|TRBV9
TGTGCCAGCAGCGTAGCGGCCGGGTCCGGCGAGCAGTACTTC
CASSVAAGSGEQYF
>-|TRBJ2-3|few|TRBV12-3/TRBV12-4
TGTGCCAGCAGTTTTGGGGCGGGGAAAGATACGCAGTATTTT
CASSFGAGKDTQYF
>-|TRBJ2-7|few|TRBV20-1
TGCAGTGCTACTCAGGGGTGGTCCTACGAGCAGTACTTC
CSATQGWSYEQYF
>-|TRBJ2-6|-|TRBV12-3/TRBV12-4
TGTGCCAGCAGTTTAGCGACCTGGGCAGGGAGGTCTGGGGCCAACGTCCTGACTTTC
CASSLATWAGRSGANVLTF
>-|TRBJ2-5|-|TRBV7-9
TGTGCCAGCCTTCTTGCGGAGGAAGAGACCCAGTACTTC
CASLLAEEETQYF
>TRBD2|TRBJ2-7|-|TRBV3-1
TGTGCCAGCAGCCAAGATTGGAGCGGGAGGGCCGAAGAGCAGTACTTC
CASSQDWSGRAEEQYF
>TRBD1|TRBJ2-7|-|TRBV4-3
TGCGCCAGCAGCCAAGGCCGGGACAGCTCCTACGAGCAGTACTTC
CASSQGRDSSYEQYF
>-|TRBJ1-6|-|TRBV5-1
TGCGCCAGCAGCTTGGAAGGTGCGGATTCACCCCTCCACTTT
CASSLEGADSPLHF
>-|TRBJ2-3|-|TRBV20-1
TGCAGCGCTAGAGATTGGGCAGCAGATACGCAGTATTTT
CSARDWAADTQYF
>-|TRBJ2-7|few|TRBV4-1
TGCGCCAGCAGCCATCCGGCCCTCGGGTACGAGCAGTACTTC
CASSHPALGYEQYF